This TCR beta chain was recovered during a study of PD-1 blockade in classical Hodgkin lymphoma. Documented time point: cycle 4 day 1 (C4D1), after less than seven weeks of nivolumab. Autologous stem cell transplantation was followed by relapse in every patient, and brentuximab vedotin exposure varied. The germline gives CDR1 ENHRY, CDR2 SYGVKD. The V end lost 0 bases, the J end lost 1 base, and 13 bases lay between the germline ends. The CDR3 spans 16 residues. Produced via immunoSEQ multiplex PCR; TCRdb's table is partial and in-frame only. The data show tens of thousands of clones, roughly nine tenths seen once.

The genes are TRBV10-3 and TRBJ2-7; possibly TRBD1 for D (6 bases). The specimen comprised peripheral blood mononuclear cells (PBMCs), sampled before the fourth cycle of nivolumab. This clonotype originated in a human donor with classical Hodgkin lymphoma. CDR3 loop: CAISESIGQGSYEQYF. DNA of the CDR3: TGTGCCATCAGTGAGTCGATAGGCCAGGGGTCCTACGAGCAGTACTTC.